This TCR beta chain was identified during a study of radiotherapy plus CTLA-4 blockade in lung cancer (dated by TCRdb to 2016 to 2018). About the study as a whole: Among enrolled patients, 18% had an objective response and 30% to 40% reached disease control. What the research found in general, with its limitations: Early dynamic changes in blood T cell clones, together with increased serum interferon-beta after radiation, were reported as the strongest predictors of response. After treatment with radiotherapy and ipilimumab, TCR clones that came from tumors expanded in the peripheral blood.

Note on this clone: Its specific antigen is unknown. Nothing much larger sits one base from this clone, and base qualities are not available.

The germline V gene provides CDR1 SQVTM and CDR2 ANQGSEA. Relative to germline, V is 7 bases shorter and J is 5 bases shorter, with 12 bases between their ends. The CDR3 spans 12 residues, from the cysteine through the phenylalanine. The read is trimmed to its CDR3 DNA, 36 bases read in frame from base 1. The study evaluated CTLA-4 blockade (ipilimumab) given together with focal radiation therapy in patients who had chemo-refractory metastatic non-small-cell lung cancer. Library construction relied on the immunoSEQ multiplex PCR assay. TCRdb carries this immuneACCESS record with in-frame sequences only. Its versions omit some clonotypes, under half of them owing to an unresolved V gene in the studies checked, with the rest unexplained. This sample is represented by 80,000 or so clones; 78% of them were singletons. The ten biggest clones cover 3.5% to 4.5% of the sample.

The material was peripheral blood, obtained from a patient treated with radiotherapy plus ipilimumab. The sequence is built from TRBV29-1 and TRBJ2-1; the D segment could be TRBD2, given 5 matching bases. The source is a human donor with non-small cell lung cancer who had a partial response to radiotherapy plus ipilimumab. Some clones in this sample may be carry-over from other donors' samples. The CDR3 region: CSGGAPNNEQFF. The nucleotide sequence reads TGCAGCGGGGGAGCGCCTAACAATGAGCAGTTCTTC.